The subject of this entry is one TCR beta chain. Its target antigen remains unknown. Within one base of it there is no much larger clone, and no base qualities were kept. Genomic DNA was extracted with the Qiagen DNeasy kit from unsorted PBMCs and from negatively selected CD4+ and CD8+ fractions. Amplification of TCR beta CDR3 regions was done by immunoSEQ multiplex PCR with primers that anneal to V and J segments. A synthetic immune receptor repertoire was used to minimize amplification bias, and remaining bias was computationally removed after sequencing. Processing in the source paper ran as follows. Custom Python scripts were used to quantify repertoire diversity as the Shannon entropy index. Unsorted, CD4+ and CD8+ repertoires were analyzed separately, except in combined analyses where CD4+ and CD8+ sequences were merged in silico. Clonal expansion was defined as at least a 2-fold frequency increase after treatment relative to C1D1, with a pseudocount of 0.5 for undetected baseline clones. Singleton clones were defined as clones with 0 or 1 copy at C1D1, and non-singleton clones were defined as clones with 2 or more copies. Clones expanded in unsorted samples were annotated as CD4+, CD8+ or unknown by matching protein sequences in sorted samples from the same patient. Wilcoxon tests on paired samples were used to test changes in diversity from C1D1 to C4D1. The source is immuneACCESS, and TCRdb retained only in-frame sequences with V and J called. Part of the clones is not carried over; for the studies checked, unresolved V genes explain less than half of this, and the remainder is unexplained. The DNA gave D and trimming, while V, J and clone size come from that table. Across this sample there are approximately 20,000 clones, with about 68% seen only once. In total, the top ten clones hold approximately 21% of the sample.

The data belong to a study of PD-1 blockade in classical Hodgkin lymphoma (dated by TCRdb to the early 2020s). Context from the whole study: Nivolumab dosing was 3 mg/kg intravenously every 2 weeks, continuing until either disease progression or unacceptable toxicity. The study used TCR beta sequencing and CyTOF to define a peripheral blood immune signature of response to PD-1 blockade in classical Hodgkin lymphoma. Broad study findings and their caveats: Baseline diversity similar to that of newly diagnosed patients was observed in trial patients achieving complete response, whereas significantly lower diversity was observed in partial responders and progressors. Newly diagnosed patients were reported to have lower baseline TCR diversity than healthy donors, and relapsed/refractory patients were reported to have lower baseline TCR diversity still. Only a single clinical trial cohort was studied, and what caused the repertoire differences, possibly disease activity or prior therapy, remained undefined. Patients starting nivolumab less than 1 year after ASCT had lower diversity and were excluded from later analyses to avoid confounding by immune reconstitution. CD4+ but not CD8+ TCR diversity rose significantly by C4D1 (p=0.0027 vs p=0.16), most apparent in complete responders (p=0.02).

What the time point label conveys for this sample: cycle 4 day 1 (C4D1), after more than five weeks of nivolumab. Relapse after autologous stem cell transplantation had occurred in all trial patients, and cohorts A, B and C were distinguished by prior brentuximab vedotin exposure. The trial cohort was composed of about 60 patients with relapsed/refractory classical Hodgkin lymphoma, for whom complete response, partial response or progressive disease was recorded as best overall response. In the multi-cohort phase II CheckMate 205 trial, trial patients received single-agent nivolumab. Best overall response was determined by an independent review committee according to the 2007 International Working Group response criteria. Trial PBMCs were collected immediately before nivolumab initiation (C1D1) and during therapy at cycle 2 day 1 and cycle 4 day 1. Peripheral blood was collected in 8 mL Vacutainer Cell Preparation Tubes, from which PBMCs were isolated by centrifugation and then cryopreserved.

CDR1 and CDR2 are read off the germline V gene as MNHEY and SVGAGI. The CDR3 spans 14 residues, from the cysteine through the phenylalanine. CDR3 DNA is the only sequence kept; it has 42 bases, read in frame from the first base. Here V drops 8 bases and J drops 0 bases, and the junction holds 4 bases not matched to any gene. The V and J segments used are TRBV6-5 and TRBJ1-3, with 7 central nucleotides matching TRBD1. The specimen comprised peripheral blood mononuclear cells (PBMCs), sampled before the fourth cycle of nivolumab. The clonotype originates from a human donor with classical Hodgkin lymphoma. The CDR3 region reads CASAGTDSGNTIYF. Here is the DNA: TGTGCCAGCGCCGGGACAGACTCTGGAAACACCATATATTTT.